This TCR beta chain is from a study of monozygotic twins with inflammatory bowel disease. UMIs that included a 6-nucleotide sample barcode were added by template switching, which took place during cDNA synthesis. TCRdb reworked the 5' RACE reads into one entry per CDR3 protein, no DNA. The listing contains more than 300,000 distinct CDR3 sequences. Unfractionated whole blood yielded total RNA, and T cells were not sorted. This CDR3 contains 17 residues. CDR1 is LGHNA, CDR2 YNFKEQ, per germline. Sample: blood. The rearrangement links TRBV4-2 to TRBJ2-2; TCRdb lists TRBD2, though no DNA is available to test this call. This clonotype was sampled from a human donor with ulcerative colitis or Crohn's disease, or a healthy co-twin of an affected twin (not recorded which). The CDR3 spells CASSPEVTSRHTGELFF.